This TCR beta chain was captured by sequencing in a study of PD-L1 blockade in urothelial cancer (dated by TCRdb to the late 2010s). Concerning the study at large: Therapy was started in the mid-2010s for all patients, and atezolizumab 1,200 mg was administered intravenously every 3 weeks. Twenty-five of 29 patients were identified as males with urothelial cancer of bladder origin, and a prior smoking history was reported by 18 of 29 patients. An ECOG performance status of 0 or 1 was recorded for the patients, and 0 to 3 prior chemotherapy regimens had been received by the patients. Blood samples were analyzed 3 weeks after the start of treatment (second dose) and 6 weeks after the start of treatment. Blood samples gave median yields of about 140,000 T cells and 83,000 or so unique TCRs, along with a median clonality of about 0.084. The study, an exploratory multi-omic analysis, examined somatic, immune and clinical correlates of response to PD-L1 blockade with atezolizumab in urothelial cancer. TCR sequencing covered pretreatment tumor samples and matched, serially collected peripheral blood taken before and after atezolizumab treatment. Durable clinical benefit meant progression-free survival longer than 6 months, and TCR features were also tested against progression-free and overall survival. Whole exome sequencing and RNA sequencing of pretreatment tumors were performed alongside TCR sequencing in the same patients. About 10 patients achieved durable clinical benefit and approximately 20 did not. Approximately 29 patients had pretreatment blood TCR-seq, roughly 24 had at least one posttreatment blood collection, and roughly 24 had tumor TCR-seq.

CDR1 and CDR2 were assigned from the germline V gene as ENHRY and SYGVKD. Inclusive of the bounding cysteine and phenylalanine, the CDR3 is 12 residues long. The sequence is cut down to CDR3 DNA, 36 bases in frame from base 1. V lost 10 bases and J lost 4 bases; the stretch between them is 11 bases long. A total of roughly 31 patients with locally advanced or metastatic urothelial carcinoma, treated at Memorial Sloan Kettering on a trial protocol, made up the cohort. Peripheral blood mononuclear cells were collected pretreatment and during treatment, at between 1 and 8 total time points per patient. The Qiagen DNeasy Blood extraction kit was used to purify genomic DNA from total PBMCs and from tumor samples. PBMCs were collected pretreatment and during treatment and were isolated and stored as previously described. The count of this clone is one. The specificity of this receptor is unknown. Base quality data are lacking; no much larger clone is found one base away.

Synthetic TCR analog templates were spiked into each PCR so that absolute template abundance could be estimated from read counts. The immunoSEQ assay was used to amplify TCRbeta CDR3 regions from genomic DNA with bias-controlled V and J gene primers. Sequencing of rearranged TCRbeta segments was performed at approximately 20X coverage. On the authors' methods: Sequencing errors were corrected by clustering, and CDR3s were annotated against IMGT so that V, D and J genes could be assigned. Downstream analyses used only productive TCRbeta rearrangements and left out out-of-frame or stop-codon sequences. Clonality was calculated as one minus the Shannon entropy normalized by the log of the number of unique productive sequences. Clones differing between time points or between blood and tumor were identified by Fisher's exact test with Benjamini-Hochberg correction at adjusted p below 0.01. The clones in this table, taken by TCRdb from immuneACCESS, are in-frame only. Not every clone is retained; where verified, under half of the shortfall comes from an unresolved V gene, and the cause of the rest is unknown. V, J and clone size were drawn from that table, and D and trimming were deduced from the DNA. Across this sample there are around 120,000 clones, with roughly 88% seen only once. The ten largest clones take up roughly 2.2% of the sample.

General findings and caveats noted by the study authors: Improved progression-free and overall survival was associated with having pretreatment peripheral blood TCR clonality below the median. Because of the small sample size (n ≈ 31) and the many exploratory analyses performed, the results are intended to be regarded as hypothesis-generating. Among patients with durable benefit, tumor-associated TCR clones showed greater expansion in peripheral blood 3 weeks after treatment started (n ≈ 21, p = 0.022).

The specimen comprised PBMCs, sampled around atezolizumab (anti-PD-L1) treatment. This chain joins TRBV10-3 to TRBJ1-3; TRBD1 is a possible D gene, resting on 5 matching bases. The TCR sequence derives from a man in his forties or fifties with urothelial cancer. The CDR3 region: CATQGYGNTIYF. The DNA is TGTGCCACGCAGGGTTACGGAAACACCATATATTTT.